The 13 T cell receptor beta chains presented below share a single source sample, sequenced in a study of T cell responses to AZD1222 COVID-19 vaccine. Libraries were prepared by immunoSEQ multiplex PCR; TCRdb keeps only in-frame clonotypes and omits some of them. The table includes tens of thousands of clones, over 75% detected once. Sequences were derived from peripheral blood, sampled on day 0 of AZD1222 vaccination. These receptors were obtained from an adult in good health.

This clone has only one observation. This chain connects TRBV9 to TRBJ1-2; D is undetermined. Per the germline V gene, CDR1 is SGDLS and CDR2 is YYNGEE. This CDR3 is built from 12 residues. Trimming shortened V by 2 bases and J by 4 bases, and 6 bases separated the two germline ends. This CDR3 reads CASSVDTYGYTF. CDR3 sequence (DNA): TGTGCCAGCAGCGTTGACACCTATGGCTACACCTTC.

This chain connects TRBV6-5 to TRBJ2-6; D not certain. The CDR3 is 14 residues long. Trimming took 6 bases from V and 0 from J, leaving 6 bases between them. Germline lookup yields CDR1 MNHEY and CDR2 SVGAGI. CDR3 sequence (DNA): TGTGCCAGCAGCCAGAGCTCTGGGGCCAACGTCCTGACTTTC. Amino acid sequence: CASSQSSGANVLTF.

The chain joins TRBV19 to TRBJ1-2; TRBD1 matches 7 bases. Germline CDR1 is LNHDA and CDR2 is SQIVND (reference sequence). The CDR3 is made up of 11 amino acids. V shed 4 bases, J shed 8 bases, and the junction held 1 base outside the gene matches. The CDR3 sequence is CASSTDRGYTF. The CDR3, as DNA: TGTGCCAGTAGTACGGACAGGGGCTACACCTTC.

The V gene is TRBV29-1, the J gene TRBJ1-2, with D possibly TRBD1 on 5 matching bases. This CDR3 contains 16 residues. Looked up from germline, CDR1 is SQVTM and CDR2 is ANQGSEA. Trimming removed 8 bases at V and 4 bases at J, with 26 bases between. The CDR3 region is CSPFVVGSGRSYGYTF. The CDR3 DNA sequence: TGCAGCCCCTTTGTGGTGGGGTCGGGACGGAGCTATGGCTACACCTTC.

The chain combines TRBV24-1 with TRBJ1-2; the D is unclear. The CDR3 consists of 13 residues. The V end lost 6 bases, the J end lost 8 bases, and 15 bases lay between the germline ends. CDR1 and CDR2 (germline): KGHDR, SFDVKD. The CDR3: CATSRTTYDGYTF. The CDR3 DNA reads as TGTGCCACCAGTCGAACGACATATGACGGCTACACCTTC.

V gene TRBV6-5 combines with J gene TRBJ2-3; D could derive from TRBD1 or TRBD2 (5 bases each). The CDR3 loop spans 15 amino acids. The germline V and J ends were trimmed by 6 bases and 0 bases, with 13 bases remaining between them. The germline CDR1 and CDR2 sequences are MNHEY and SVGAGI. CDR3 in amino acids: CASRSRDASTDTQYF. Here the CDR3 DNA reads TGTGCCAGCAGGAGCAGGGACGCCAGCACAGATACGCAGTATTTT.

The genes are TRBV5-5 and TRBJ2-7, with TRBD2 matching 7 bases. The CDR3 has 14 residues. J lost 2 bases, V lost 0 bases, and 2 bases had no gene match. Per the germline V gene, CDR1 is SGHKS and CDR2 is YYEKEE (reference sequence). For the CDR3, the DNA is TGTGCCAGCAGCTTGGAAGCGGGGCCCTACGAGCAGTACTTC. Residues: CASSLEAGPYEQYF.

J is TRBJ2-3 and V is TRBV24-1; 7 bases map to TRBD1. This CDR3 has 15 amino acids. J was trimmed by 4 bases and V by 3 bases; bases with no gene match: 6. Per the germline V gene, CDR1 is KGHDR and CDR2 is SFDVKD. Written as DNA, the CDR3 is TGTGCCACCAGTGATACAGGGGTAGGTGCAGATACGCAGTATTTT. Amino acids: CATSDTGVGADTQYF.

The chain employs TRBV30 and TRBJ2-1; TRBD2 aligns across 10 bases. The V gene's germline CDR1 is GTSNPN and CDR2 SVGIG (reference sequence). This CDR3 region has 16 residues. V was clipped by 0 bases and J by 8 bases; unmatched bases: 10. In DNA form, the CDR3 reads TGTGCCTGGAGTGTACCAGGAGCGGGGGGGCAGCATGAGCAGTTCTTC. This codes for CAWSVPGAGGQHEQFF.

The rearrangement links TRBV7-3 to TRBJ2-2; TRBD1 or TRBD2 may be the D gene (6 bases each). The CDR3 totals 16 residues. Germline loops: CDR1 SGHTA, CDR2 FQGTGA. The V end lost 5 bases, the J end lost 6 bases, and 19 bases lay between the germline ends. Here the CDR3 reads CASSDPLGGKSGELFF. The CDR3, as DNA: TGTGCCAGCAGCGACCCCCTGGGGGGCAAATCCGGGGAGCTGTTTTTT.

The chain is built from TRBV7-2 and TRBJ1-1, with D perhaps TRBD1 (5 bases). In germline, CDR1 is SGHTA, CDR2 FQGNSA. This CDR3 has 14 amino acids. The ends were cut back, 4 bases at V and 5 bases at J, with 14 bases in the middle. The CDR3, as DNA: TGTGCCAGCAGCTCCTTGGGGGGGATAACTGAAGCTTTCTTT. This gives the protein CASSSLGGITEAFF.

The CDR3, as DNA: TGTGCCAGCAGCCTTACGTCCCGGAGTACGTGGGAGCAGTACTTC. Protein: CASSLTSRSTWEQYF. The chain couples TRBV7-6 to TRBJ2-7; D is unclear. The CDR3 totals 15 residues. The germline CDR1 and CDR2 sequences are SGHVS and FNYEAQ. With 5 bases removed from V and 7 bases from J, the gap between germline ends came to 21 bases.

The V and J genes are TRBV12-3 or TRBV12-4 and TRBJ2-1; no reliable D call. The CDR3 totals 11 residues. V was clipped by 6 bases and J by 7 bases, with 7 bases between them. This CDR3 reads CASSVANEQFF. CDR3 DNA: TGTGCCAGCAGCGTAGCAAATGAGCAGTTCTTC.